Described below is a single T cell receptor (beta chain) sequence and its context. The specificity of this receptor is unknown. The record has no base qualities; no much larger clone is one base away. The protocol used for the library was 5' RACE. Reads for this sample came from an Illumina HiSeq 2500. A second PCR of roughly 7 to 11 cycles was performed with a sample-barcoded 5' primer and a J-beta primer mix. Each TCR beta cDNA molecule received a unique molecular identifier from a template-switch 5' adaptor carrying 12 random nucleotides. Each sample yielded at least 3 million CDR3-containing paired-end reads. The Mint cDNA synthesis kit, primed by a TRBC-specific oligonucleotide, was used to synthesize first-strand cDNA from all RNA. All cDNA was treated with uracil-DNA glycosylase and then went through a first 18-cycle PCR with the universal primers M1SS and BC2_uni_R. Per the original workflow: For normalization, 1 million high-quality reads were randomly selected from each sample, with every read carrying a distinct molecular identifier. Reads with shared molecular identifiers were discarded instead of being binned into consensus sequences. MiTCR, run with a Q25 quality threshold and the strictest error-elimination algorithm, handled CDR3 identification, clonotype clustering and error correction. Lower-bound total TCR beta diversity was estimated with a nonparametric unseen species model using Euler transformation. The public reads were reanalyzed by TCRdb: fastp trimming at Q25, MiXCR alignment, in-frame beta chains only. Identical CDR3 proteins give one entry, which carries the most common genes and DNA. TCRdb, not the authors, supplied the V and J calls. The sample has 800,000 or so distinct CDR3 sequences on record, about 45% of them singletons. The ten biggest clones cover around 18% of the sample.

The data stem from a study of blood T cells in healthy people across ages (dated by TCRdb to between 2015 and 2016). Context from the whole study: Template switching captured roughly one uniquely barcoded TCR beta cDNA molecule per two T cells in model experiments. The donors were divided into four age groups: young (average around 17 years), middle-aged (over 35), aged (around 67) and long-lived (more than 75). Using the same blood draw, the study looked at two additional independent replicas of 1 million unique cDNA reads for two donors, one aged 18 to 30 and the other aged 80 or older. Donors of different ages were randomly distributed across sequencing lanes to avoid experimental bias. Age-related changes in TCR beta repertoire diversity were measured in the study by deep sequencing normalized with unique cDNA molecular identifiers.

On the study overall, not on this receptor specifically: A strong correlation was found between observed TCR beta diversity and the percentage of naive T cells measured by flow cytometry. Donor CMV infection status was unknown, potentially confounding age-related changes in expanded clonotypes. Conclusive comparison of naive and antigen-experienced compartments was prevented by the profiling of bulk unsorted PBMCs. Compared with the aged group, more naive CD4+ T cells, fewer expanded clones and increased TCR diversity were shown by the long-lived group, suggesting age selection. Observed TCR beta diversity per million T cells fell roughly linearly with age, and a significant reduction was already apparent by age roughly 40. Estimates of total diversity from one million sequenced T cells were regarded as lower bounds and underestimates.

The donors were under 40 Caucasian individuals from Russia, aged roughly 6 to 90 years, who were systemically healthy. Each donor gave 9.5 to 10 milliliters of peripheral blood, drawn into EDTA-treated Vacutainer tubes. Ficoll-Paque density-gradient centrifugation was used to isolate PBMCs, with at least 6 million obtained per sample. Total RNA, at least 5 micrograms per sample, was extracted from PBMCs with Trizol reagent. For every donor, an aliquot of PBMCs went through flow cytometry to measure the percentages of naive CD45RAhigh/CD27high T cells. V loses 4 bases of germline sequence and J loses 2 bases, and the interval between the two ends is 12 bases. The cysteine opens and the phenylalanine closes a CDR3 of 16 amino acids. Only CDR3 DNA remains: 48 bases, in frame from the first base. CDR1 and CDR2 were assigned from the germline V gene as SNHLY and FYNNEI.

Here the chain combines TRBV2 and TRBJ2-6, with the D call tentatively TRBD1 or TRBD2, each fitting 5 bases. The sequenced material came from blood. This sequence originates from a man at least 80 years old in good health. The DNA reads TGTGCCAGCAGTGTTAAGTTGGGGGCTGGGGCCAACGTCCTGACTTTC. It translates to CASSVKLGAGANVLTF.